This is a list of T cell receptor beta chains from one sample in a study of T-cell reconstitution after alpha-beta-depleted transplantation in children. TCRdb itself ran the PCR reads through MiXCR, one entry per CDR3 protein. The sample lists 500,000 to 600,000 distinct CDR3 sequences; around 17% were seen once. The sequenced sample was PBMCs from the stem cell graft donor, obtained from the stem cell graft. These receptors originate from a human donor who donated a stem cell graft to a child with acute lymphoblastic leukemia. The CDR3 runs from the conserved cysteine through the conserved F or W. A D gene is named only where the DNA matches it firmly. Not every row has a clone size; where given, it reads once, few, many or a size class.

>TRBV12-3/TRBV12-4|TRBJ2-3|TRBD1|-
CASTHDRGNSYDTQYF
TGTGCCAGCACCCACGACAGGGGGAATAGTTACGATACGCAGTATTTT
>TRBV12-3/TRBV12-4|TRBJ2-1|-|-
CASSSTGPNNEQFF
TGTGCCAGCAGTTCCACAGGCCCTAACAATGAGCAGTTCTTC
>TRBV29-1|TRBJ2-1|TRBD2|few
CSGLAGGSSYNEQFF
TGCAGCGGCCTAGCGGGAGGGAGCTCCTACAATGAGCAGTTCTTC
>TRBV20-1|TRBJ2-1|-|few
CSARARSFAYNEQFF
TGCAGTGCTAGAGCCCGATCGTTCGCCTACAATGAGCAGTTCTTC
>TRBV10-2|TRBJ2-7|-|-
CASTRSENRAYEQYF
TGCGCCAGCACCCGAAGTGAAAATAGGGCCTACGAGCAGTACTTC
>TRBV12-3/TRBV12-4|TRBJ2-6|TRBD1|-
CASSYRDRLVLTF
TGTGCCAGCAGCTACCGGGACAGGTTGGTCCTGACTTTC
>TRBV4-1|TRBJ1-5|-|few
CASTKGEYSNQPQHF
TGCGCCAGCACGAAGGGGGAGTATAGCAATCAGCCCCAGCATTTT
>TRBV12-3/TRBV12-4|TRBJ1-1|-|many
CASSLGGRNTEAFF
TGCGCCAGCAGCCTGGGAGGACGGAACACTGAAGCTTTCTTT
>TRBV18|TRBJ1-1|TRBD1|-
CASSRDRGAEAFF
TGTGCCAGCTCTCGAGACAGGGGCGCTGAAGCTTTCTTT
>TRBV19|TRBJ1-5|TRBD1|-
CAGTTGDQPQHF
TGTGCCGGAACGACAGGGGATCAGCCCCAGCATTTT
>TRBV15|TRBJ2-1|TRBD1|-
CATSRDLDRGRNEQFF
TGTGCCACCAGCAGAGATTTGGACAGGGGGCGGAATGAGCAGTTCTTC
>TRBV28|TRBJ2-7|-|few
CASSLGRILYEQYF
TGTGCCAGCAGTTTAGGCAGGATACTCTACGAGCAGTACTTC
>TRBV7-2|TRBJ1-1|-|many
CASSLALYTEAFF
TGTGCCAGCAGCTTAGCGTTGTACACTGAAGCTTTCTTT
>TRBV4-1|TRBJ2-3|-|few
CASSQEGGGPPTDTQYF
TGCGCCAGCAGCCAAGAAGGGGGAGGCCCACCCACAGATACGCAGTATTTT
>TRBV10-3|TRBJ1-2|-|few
CAISESAGTYGYTF
TGTGCCATCAGTGAGTCCGCAGGGACCTATGGCTACACCTTC
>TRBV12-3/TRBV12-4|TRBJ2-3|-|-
CASSLGAYPDTQYF
TGTGCCAGCAGTTTAGGGGCTTACCCCGATACGCAGTATTTT
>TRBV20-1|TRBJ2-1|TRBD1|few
CSATWTGGYNEQFF
TGCAGTGCTACATGGACAGGGGGATACAATGAGCAGTTCTTC
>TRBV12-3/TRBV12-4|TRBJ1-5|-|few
CASRPWGGDQPQHF
TGTGCCAGCAGGCCCTGGGGAGGGGATCAGCCCCAGCATTTT
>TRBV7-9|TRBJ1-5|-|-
CASSPTGRLNQPQHF
TGTGCCAGCAGTCCAACAGGGAGGCTCAATCAGCCCCAGCATTTT
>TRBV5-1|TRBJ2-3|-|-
CASSHPSVSTQYF
TGCGCCAGCAGCCACCCTAGCGTTTCTACGCAGTATTTT
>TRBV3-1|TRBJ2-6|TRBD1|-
CASSRLPGQEVLTF
TGTGCCAGCAGCCGTTTACCGGGACAGGAGGTCCTGACTTTC
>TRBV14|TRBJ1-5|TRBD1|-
CASSQAGQGIQPQHF
TGTGCCAGCAGCCAAGCTGGACAGGGGATTCAGCCCCAGCATTTT
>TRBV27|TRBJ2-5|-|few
CASSPMGQGGETQYF
TGTGCCAGCAGCCCCATGGGGCAGGGTGGTGAGACCCAGTACTTC
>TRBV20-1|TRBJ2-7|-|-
CSALRVAYEQYF
TGCAGTGCTCTAAGGGTTGCCTACGAGCAGTACTTC
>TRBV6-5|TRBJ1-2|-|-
CASSYGAQRGYTF
TGTGCCAGCAGTTACGGGGCTCAGCGAGGCTACACCTTC
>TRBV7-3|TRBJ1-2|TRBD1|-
CASSPGQGLGYGYTF
TGTGCCAGCAGCCCGGGACAGGGGCTTGGCTATGGCTACACCTTC
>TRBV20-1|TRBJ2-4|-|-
CSAPGVRSIQYF
TGCAGTGCGCCGGGGGTTCGGAGCATTCAGTACTTC
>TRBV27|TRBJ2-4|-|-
CASSPGTLLAKNIQYF
TGTGCCAGCAGTCCAGGGACTCTGCTAGCCAAAAACATTCAGTACTTC
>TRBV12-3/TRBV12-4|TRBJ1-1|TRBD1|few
CASSRNRGRVTEAFF
TGTGCCAGCAGTCGGAACAGGGGGCGCGTCACTGAAGCTTTCTTT
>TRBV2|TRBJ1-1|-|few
CASSGSGGGTEAFF
TGTGCCAGCAGTGGGTCCGGGGGGGGAACTGAAGCTTTCTTT
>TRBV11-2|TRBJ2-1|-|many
CASRRGGSNEQFF
TGTGCCAGCAGAAGAGGAGGGAGCAATGAGCAGTTCTTC
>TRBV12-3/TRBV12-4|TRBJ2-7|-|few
CASSPSPLAGEQYF
TGTGCCAGCAGCCCCTCCCCGCTAGCAGGCGAGCAGTACTTC
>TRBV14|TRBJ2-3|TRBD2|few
CASSTWTSGYTDTQYF
TGTGCCAGCAGCACTTGGACTAGCGGCTACACAGATACGCAGTATTTT
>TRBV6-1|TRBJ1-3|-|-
CASKKDYSGNTIYF
TGTGCCAGCAAAAAGGACTACTCTGGAAACACCATATATTTT
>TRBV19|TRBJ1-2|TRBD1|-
CASSMSRDRASYGYTF
TGTGCCAGTAGTATGTCCCGGGACAGGGCCTCCTATGGCTACACCTTC
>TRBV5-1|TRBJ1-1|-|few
CASSLYGEGTEAFF
TGCGCCAGCAGCTTGTACGGGGAGGGAACTGAAGCTTTCTTT
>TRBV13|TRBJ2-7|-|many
CASSLRDGTYEQYF
TGTGCCAGCAGCCTTAGGGACGGTACCTACGAGCAGTACTTC
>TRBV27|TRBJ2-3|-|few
CASTRGEFSTDTQYF
TGTGCCAGCACCCGCGGGGAGTTTTCCACAGATACGCAGTATTTT
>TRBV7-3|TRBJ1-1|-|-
CASKGGHVSTEAFF
TGTGCCAGCAAGGGGGGGCACGTATCCACTGAAGCTTTCTTT
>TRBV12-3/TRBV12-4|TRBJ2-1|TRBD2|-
CASRPRGGNIYNEQFF
TGTGCCAGCAGGCCACGGGGGGGAAACATCTACAATGAGCAGTTCTTC
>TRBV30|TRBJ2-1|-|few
CAWSPRARDNEQFF
TGTGCCTGGAGTCCGAGGGCTAGGGACAATGAGCAGTTCTTC
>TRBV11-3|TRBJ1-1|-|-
CASSPSYSAEAFF
TGTGCCAGCAGTCCTTCCTATTCCGCTGAAGCTTTCTTT
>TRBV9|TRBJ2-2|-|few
CASSVENTGELFF
TGTGCCAGCAGCGTAGAGAACACCGGGGAGCTGTTTTTT